Listed below are T cell receptor beta chains from one sample, sequenced in a study of PD-1 blockade in classical Hodgkin lymphoma. Here immunoSEQ multiplex PCR was the method, and the copy in TCRdb shows in-frame clones only, minus some. The data contain fewer than 45,000 clones, approximately 90% of them singletons. Material: peripheral blood mononuclear cells (PBMCs), obtained before the second cycle of nivolumab. The receptors shown here come from a human donor with classical Hodgkin lymphoma. Each CDR3 is given without its conserved first and last residue. Each record gives: clone size, V gene, J gene, CDR3 protein. Clone size is given for some rows only: seen once, a few or many times, or a class if the clone is expanded.

clone_size: -
v_call: TRBV5-6
j_call: TRBJ2-3
cdr3_aa: ASSLDRAADTQY

clone_size: -
v_call: TRBV4-1
j_call: TRBJ2-3
cdr3_aa: ASSQDPTSGSSTDTQY

clone_size: -
v_call: TRBV12-5
j_call: TRBJ2-7
cdr3_aa: ASGTHRTSAEQY

clone_size: -
v_call: TRBV7-8
j_call: TRBJ1-1
cdr3_aa: ASSLLTEAF

clone_size: -
v_call: TRBV27
j_call: TRBJ2-7
cdr3_aa: ASSPQGVITYEQY

clone_size: -
v_call: TRBV28
j_call: TRBJ2-7
cdr3_aa: ASRLTGGVYEQY

clone_size: once
v_call: TRBV7-3
j_call: TRBJ2-3
cdr3_aa: ASSSRGGPDTQY

clone_size: -
v_call: TRBV25-1
j_call: TRBJ2-1
cdr3_aa: ASSDYVVRQHEQF

clone_size: -
v_call: TRBV19
j_call: TRBJ2-7
cdr3_aa: ASSISRTGGYEQY

clone_size: -
v_call: TRBV27
j_call: TRBJ1-3
cdr3_aa: ASPWGGNTIY

clone_size: -
v_call: TRBV9
j_call: TRBJ2-2
cdr3_aa: ASSEIGTGDGGELF

clone_size: -
v_call: TRBV6-1
j_call: TRBJ2-7
cdr3_aa: ASSTRTSGAYEQY

clone_size: -
v_call: TRBV5-4
j_call: TRBJ2-5
cdr3_aa: ASSLAGVETQY

clone_size: -
v_call: TRBV7-7
j_call: TRBJ2-1
cdr3_aa: ASSPGLWGNEQF

clone_size: -
v_call: TRBV9
j_call: TRBJ2-2
cdr3_aa: ASSPSNTGELF

clone_size: -
v_call: TRBV21-1
j_call: TRBJ2-7
cdr3_aa: ASSKKYPQGVYEQY

clone_size: -
v_call: TRBV5-1
j_call: TRBJ2-2
cdr3_aa: ASSPTSGVTGELF

clone_size: -
v_call: TRBV15
j_call: TRBJ1-4
cdr3_aa: ATSRPDGEKLF

clone_size: -
v_call: TRBV27
j_call: TRBJ1-1
cdr3_aa: ASSKGQGRETEAF

clone_size: once
v_call: TRBV5-4
j_call: TRBJ2-3
cdr3_aa: ASSLWDRVGTDTQY

clone_size: -
v_call: TRBV10-3
j_call: TRBJ1-2
cdr3_aa: AISWTGGNYGYT

clone_size: -
v_call: TRBV10-3
j_call: TRBJ1-1
cdr3_aa: AISEREAGNTEAF